These 11 T cell receptor beta chains originate from one sample sequenced in a study of blood T cell repertoires in COVID-19. The data were produced by immunoSEQ multiplex PCR, yet TCRdb's version contains in-frame clones alone and is incomplete. This sample carries some 150,000 clones, 84% of them seen once, and the ten largest clones take 7.2%. The sequencing sample was made of peripheral blood. These receptor sequences come from a woman in her 50s in a cohort sampled during active or convalescent COVID-19.

The chain has TRBV5-6 and TRBJ2-7; tentatively, D is TRBD1 (6 bases). The CDR3 runs to 14 residues. Trimming left V 1 base short and J 0 bases short, with 8 bases between. Germline CDR1 is SGHDT and CDR2 is YYEEEE. The CDR3 sequence is CASSLTGFSYEQYF. The CDR3 DNA follows: TGTGCCAGCAGCTTGACAGGGTTCTCCTACGAGCAGTACTTC.

CDR3 nucleotides: TGTGCCAGCAGCTTGTTTCAGAACGAGCAGTACTTC. Its translation: CASSLFQNEQYF. The V call is TRBV5-6, the J call TRBJ2-7; no firm D call. CDR3 size: 12 residues. CDR1 is SGHDT and CDR2 is YYEEEE in the germline V gene. Trimming left V 1 base short and J 5 bases short, with 7 bases between.

The chain has TRBV11-3 and TRBJ2-3, with 9 bases aligning to TRBD2. Trimming at V came to 0 bases and at J to 6 bases, leaving 10 bases not matched to a gene. The length of the CDR3 is 17 residues. Germline CDR1 SGHNT, CDR2 YENEEA. This CDR3 reads CASSLDSSGGHVDTQYF. DNA for the CDR3: TGTGCCAGCAGCTTAGATTCAAGCGGGGGGCATGTGGATACGCAGTATTTT.

The V and J genes are TRBV4-2 and TRBJ1-2; TRBD1 matches at 7 bases. This CDR3 contains 14 residues. With V trimmed by 2 bases and J by 8 bases, 8 bases remained unmatched. Germline V gives CDR1 LGHNA, CDR2 YNFKEQ. The CDR3 sequence is CASSQSGTAYGYTF. The CDR3 DNA reads TGTGCCAGCAGCCAATCCGGGACAGCATACGGCTACACCTTC.

V is TRBV10-3 and J is TRBJ1-5, with D uncertain. Germline V gene data show CDR1 as ENHRY and CDR2 as SYGVKD. Trimming took 5 bases from V and 2 from J, leaving 13 bases between them. This CDR3 region has 15 residues. CDR3 region: CAISNHSGGNQPQHF. CDR3 coding DNA: TGTGCCATCAGTAACCACAGTGGTGGCAATCAGCCCCAGCATTTT.

V gene TRBV29-1 combines with J gene TRBJ1-2, with 8 nucleotides matching TRBD1. The CDR3 consists of 16 residues. The germline gives CDR1 SQVTM, CDR2 ANQGSEA. V dropped 3 bases and J dropped 6; count of bases not matched to a gene: 15. CDR3 coding DNA: TGCAGCGTTGACTTATCCGGGGCAGGGGGCTTCGATGGCTACACCTTC. This translates into CSVDLSGAGGFDGYTF.

This chain joins TRBV29-1 and TRBJ1-2; tentatively, D is TRBD1 (5 bases). V lost 7 bases and J 1 base, leaving 13 bases between the germline ends. Germline loops: CDR1 SQVTM, CDR2 ANQGSEA. The CDR3 has 13 residues. The CDR3 sequence: CSARQGINYGYTF. The CDR3 DNA follows: TGCAGCGCCCGTCAGGGAATTAACTATGGCTACACCTTC.

The genes are TRBV4-1 and TRBJ1-2; D is perhaps TRBD1 (5 bases). Germline assignment: CDR1 MGHRA and CDR2 YSYEKL. CDR3 length: 17 amino acids. V shed 4 bases and J shed 5 bases, with 23 bases lying between them. The CDR3: CASSRERWDGGGYGYTF. CDR3 bases: TGCGCCAGCAGCCGAGAACGATGGGACGGAGGAGGGTATGGCTACACCTTC.

The V gene is TRBV28, the J gene TRBJ2-7, with D possibly TRBD2 on 5 matching bases. The CDR3 is 13 amino acids. V was shortened by 3 bases and J by 3 bases, with 9 bases between the two germline ends. Germline V CDR1 and CDR2: MDHEN, SYDVKM. CDR3 coding DNA: TGTGCCAGCAGTTTCCGGGGAAACTACGAGCAGTACTTC. This encodes CASSFRGNYEQYF. Based on the CDR3 plus reference TRBV28 and TRBJ2-7, the full variable domain is DVKVTQSSRYLVKRTGEKVFLECVQDMDHENMFWYRQDPGLGLRLIYFSYDVKMKEKGDIPEGYSVSREKKERFSLILESASTNQTSMYLCASSFRGNYEQYFGPGTRLTVT.

V is TRBV6-1 and J is TRBJ1-6; TRBD1 is a possible D gene (6 bases). Germline CDR1 and CDR2: MNHNS and SASEGT. Trimming shortened V by 1 base and J by 9 bases, and 16 bases separated the two germline ends. The CDR3 sequence is 16 residues long. CDR3: CASSEGPGQPASPLHF. CDR3 coding DNA: TGTGCCAGCAGTGAAGGCCCCGGACAGCCAGCTTCACCCCTCCACTTT.

V usage is TRBV18 and J usage is TRBJ1-1; 8 bases align to TRBD1. CDR3 size: 14 residues. Germline lookup yields CDR1 KGHSH and CDR2 LQKENI. The V and J ends lost 3 bases and 5 bases, in that order; junction bases with no gene match: 5. For the CDR3, the DNA is TGTGCCAGCTCACCCGGACAGGGTAGGACTGAAGCTTTCTTT. Translating gives CASSPGQGRTEAFF.